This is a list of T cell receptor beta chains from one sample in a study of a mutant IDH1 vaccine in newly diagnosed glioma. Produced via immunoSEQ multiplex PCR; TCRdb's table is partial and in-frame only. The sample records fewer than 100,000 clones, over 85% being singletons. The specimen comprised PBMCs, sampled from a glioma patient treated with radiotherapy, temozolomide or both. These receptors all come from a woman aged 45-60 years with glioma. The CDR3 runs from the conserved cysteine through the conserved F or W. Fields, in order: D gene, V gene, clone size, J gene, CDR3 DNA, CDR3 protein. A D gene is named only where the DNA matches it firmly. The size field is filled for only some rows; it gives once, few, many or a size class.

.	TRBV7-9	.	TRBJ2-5	TGTGCCAGCAGACGGGCATCGGGAGAGACCCAGTACTTC	CASRRASGETQYF
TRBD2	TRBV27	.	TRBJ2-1	TGTGCCCAAAAGGGAAGTAGCGGGGCACTTTCCTACAATGAGCAGTTCTTC	CAQKGSSGALSYNEQFF
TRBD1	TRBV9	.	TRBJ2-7	TGTGCCAGCAGCTCCGGGACAGGGAACGAGCAGTACTTC	CASSSGTGNEQYF
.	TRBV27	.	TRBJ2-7	TGTGCCAGCAGTTTGGGCCCCCTCTACGAGCAGTACTTC	CASSLGPLYEQYF
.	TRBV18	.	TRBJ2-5	TGTGCCAGCTCACCCCCAGGGCTAGCGGAGACCCAGTACTTC	CASSPPGLAETQYF
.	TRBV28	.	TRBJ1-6	TGTGCCAGCAGTTTATTCCGACTTACACCGACACCCCTCCACTTT	CASSLFRLTPTPLHF
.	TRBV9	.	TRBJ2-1	TGTGCCAGCAGCGTATTGGCTAACAATGAGCAGTTCTTC	CASSVLANNEQFF
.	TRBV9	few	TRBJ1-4	TGTGCCAGCAGCGTAGTAAGTGGTGAAAAACTGTTTTTT	CASSVVSGEKLFF
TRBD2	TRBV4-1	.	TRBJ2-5	TGCGCCAGCAGCCCTTCTAGCGGGAGGGCCCCCGGCGAGACCCAGTACTTC	CASSPSSGRAPGETQYF
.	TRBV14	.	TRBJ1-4	TGTGCCAGCAGCCCTCAGTGGGGTAAACGGGCTGAAAAACTGTTTTTT	CASSPQWGKRAEKLFF
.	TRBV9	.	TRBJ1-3	TGTGCCAGCAGCGTAGTGGACTCTGGAAACACCATATATTTT	CASSVVDSGNTIYF
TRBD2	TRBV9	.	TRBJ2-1	TGTGCCAGCAGCGTATCAGCGGGAGTCGGAAATGAGCAGTTCTTC	CASSVSAGVGNEQFF
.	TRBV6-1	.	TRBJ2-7	TGTGCGATAAGGGTCCTCCGGTTCTACGAGCAGTACTTC	CAIRVLRFYEQYF
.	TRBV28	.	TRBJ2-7	TGTGCCAGCCGCCGACAGGTAGGCACCTACGAGCAGTACTTC	CASRRQVGTYEQYF
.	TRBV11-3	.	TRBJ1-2	TGTGCCAGCAGCCGTGGGGGCCTAGAGAACACCTTC	CASSRGGLENTF
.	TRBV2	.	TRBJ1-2	TGTGCCAGCAGTGCACGGGATGGGGCCTATGGCTACACCTTC	CASSARDGAYGYTF
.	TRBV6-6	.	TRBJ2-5	TGTGCCAGCAGCCTAGATTCGGCCACCTCGGAGACCCAGTACTTC	CASSLDSATSETQYF
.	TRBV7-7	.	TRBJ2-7	TGTGCTAGCAGCTTACCATCAGGGGGGTTTAACGGCTACGAGCAGTACTTC	CASSLPSGGFNGYEQYF
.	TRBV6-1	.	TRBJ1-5	TGTGCCAGCAGTGAATGGGGAGGGCAGCCCCAGCATTTT	CASSEWGGQPQHF
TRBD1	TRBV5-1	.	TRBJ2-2	TGCGCCAGCAGCTTGAATTCGGGCAGGGGGCAAGGGGAGCTGTTTTTT	CASSLNSGRGQGELFF
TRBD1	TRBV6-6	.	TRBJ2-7	TGTGCCAGCAGTTACTCGATCCGGACAGGCGGCTACGAGCAGTACTTC	CASSYSIRTGGYEQYF
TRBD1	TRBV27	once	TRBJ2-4	TGTGCCAGCAGTTCACCGGGACAGAAAAACATTCAGTACTTC	CASSSPGQKNIQYF
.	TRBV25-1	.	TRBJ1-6	TGTGCCAGCAGGGTCACAGGGAATAATTCACCCCTCCACTTT	CASRVTGNNSPLHF
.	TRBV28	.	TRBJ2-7	TGTGCCAGCACCGGGGGTGGGGACCCCTACGAGCAGTACTTC	CASTGGGDPYEQYF
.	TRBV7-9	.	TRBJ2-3	TGTGCCAGCAGCTTAGATAGGACAGATACGCAGTATTTT	CASSLDRTDTQYF
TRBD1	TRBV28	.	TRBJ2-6	TGTGCCAGCGGACGGACAGGCCTCTCTGGGGCCAACGTCCTGACTTTC	CASGRTGLSGANVLTF